The present TCR beta chain was sequenced within a study of blood T cell repertoires in COVID-19. Study-level information: Some COVID-19 samples were acute and others convalescent; all came from the United States, Italy and Spain. PBMCs, B-cell-depleted T cells, or T cells provided the cDNA or gDNA that made up the material.

The CDR3 length is 13 residues. V dropped 6 bases and J dropped 2; count of bases not matched to a gene: 1. CDR1 SGHDN and CDR2 FVKESK come from the germline V gene. Repertoires were generated with immunoSEQ multiplex PCR, while TCRdb's copy carries only in-frame clones and drops some. The repertoire holds roughly 230,000 clones, with 85% to 95% as singletons. Sequenced: peripheral blood. The TCR comes from a man younger than 40 with COVID-19, enrolled during active disease. The chain carries TRBV14 and TRBJ2-7; 10 positions agree with TRBD2. CDR3 coding DNA: TGTGCCAGCAGACTAGCGGGGACCTACGAGCAGTACTTC. Translated: CASRLAGTYEQYF.